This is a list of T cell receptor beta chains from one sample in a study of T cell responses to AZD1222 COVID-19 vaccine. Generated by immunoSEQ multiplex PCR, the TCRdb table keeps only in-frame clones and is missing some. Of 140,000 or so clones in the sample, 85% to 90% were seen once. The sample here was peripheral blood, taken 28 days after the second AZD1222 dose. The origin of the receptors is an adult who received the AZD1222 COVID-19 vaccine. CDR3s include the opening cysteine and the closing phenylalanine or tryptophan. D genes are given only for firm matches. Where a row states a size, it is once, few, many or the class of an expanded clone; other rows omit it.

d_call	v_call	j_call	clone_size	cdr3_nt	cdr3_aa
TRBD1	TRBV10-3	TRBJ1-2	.	TGTGCCATCAGTGAGGGGACAGCGTCTAACTATGGCTACACCTTC	CAISEGTASNYGYTF
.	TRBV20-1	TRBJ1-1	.	TGCAGTGCTTCCCGAGAAGCTTTCTTT	CSASREAFF
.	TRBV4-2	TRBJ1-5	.	TGTGCCAGCAGCTCTGGGGGGGGAGGCAATCAGCCCCAGCATTTT	CASSSGGGGNQPQHF
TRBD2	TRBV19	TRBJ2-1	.	TGTGCCAGTACACTAGCGGGCTTCAATGAGCAGTTCTTC	CASTLAGFNEQFF
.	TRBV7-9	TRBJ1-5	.	TGTGCCAGCAGCTTAGCAGGGGGGGACAGCAATCAGCCCCAGCATTTT	CASSLAGGDSNQPQHF
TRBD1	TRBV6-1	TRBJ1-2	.	TGTGCCACGTCAGGGGGGGACAGGCAAGGTGGCTACACCTTC	CATSGGDRQGGYTF
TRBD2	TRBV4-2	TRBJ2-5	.	TGTGCCAGCAGCCAAGTCGGTAGCGGGGGGGAAGAGACCCAGTACTTC	CASSQVGSGGEETQYF
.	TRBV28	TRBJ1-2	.	TGTGCCAGCACCTCCGGCTATGGCTACACCTTC	CASTSGYGYTF
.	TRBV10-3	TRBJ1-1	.	TGTGCCATCAGAGCAACGTTGGGGACGGGCACTGAAGCTTTCTTT	CAIRATLGTGTEAFF
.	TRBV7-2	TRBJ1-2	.	TGTGCCAGCAGCTTAGGAACGGCATATGGCTACACCTTC	CASSLGTAYGYTF
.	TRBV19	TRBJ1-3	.	TGTGCCAGTAGTATAAGGGCCGTCTCTGGAAACACCATATATTTT	CASSIRAVSGNTIYF
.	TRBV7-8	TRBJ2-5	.	TGTGCCAGCAGCTATCAAGAGACCCAGTACTTC	CASSYQETQYF
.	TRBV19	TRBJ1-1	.	TGTGCCAGTAGTATAGATCTACCGGGTTTCCTGGGTACTGAAGCTTTCTTT	CASSIDLPGFLGTEAFF
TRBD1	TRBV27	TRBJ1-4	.	TGTGCCAGCAGCCTTAACAGGGGGGAAAAACTGTTTTTT	CASSLNRGEKLFF
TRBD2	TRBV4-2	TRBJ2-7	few	TGTGCCAGCAGCCAAGATATGAGCGGGAGGAGTACGGCCTACGAGCAGTACTTC	CASSQDMSGRSTAYEQYF
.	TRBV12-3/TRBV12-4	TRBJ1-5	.	TGTGCCAGCACCCATAGCAATCAGCCCCAGCATTTT	CASTHSNQPQHF
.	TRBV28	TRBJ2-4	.	TGTGCCAGCAGTTTAGCGGGGCCCAACATTCAGTACTTC	CASSLAGPNIQYF
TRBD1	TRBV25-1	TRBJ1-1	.	TGTGCCAGCAGTTACACAGGGGCCCAACCCCTTGGAGCTTTCTTT	CASSYTGAQPLGAFF
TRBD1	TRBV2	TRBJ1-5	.	TGTGCCAGCAGGGAAACCGGGACAGGGAGGAATCAGCCCCAGCATTTT	CASRETGTGRNQPQHF
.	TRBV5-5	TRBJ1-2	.	TGTGCCAGCAGCCCGGACAGAAACTATGGCTACACCTTC	CASSPDRNYGYTF
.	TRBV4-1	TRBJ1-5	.	TGCGCCAGCAGCCAAGATAACCGGCCCAATCAGCCCCAGCATTTT	CASSQDNRPNQPQHF
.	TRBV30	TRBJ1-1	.	TGTGCCTGGAGTGTACACGAGAACACTGAAGCTTTCTTT	CAWSVHENTEAFF
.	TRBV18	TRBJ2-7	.	TGTGCCAGCTCGCCCCGCCGGGATCTGAACGAGCAGTACTTC	CASSPRRDLNEQYF
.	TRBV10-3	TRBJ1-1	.	TGTGCCATCAGTGAGGGGGGGGTTGCCACTGAAGCTTTCTTT	CAISEGGVATEAFF
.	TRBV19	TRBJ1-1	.	TGTGCCAGTAGTCCAGCCGGGTCTCTCAGCCACACTGAAGCTTTCTTT	CASSPAGSLSHTEAFF
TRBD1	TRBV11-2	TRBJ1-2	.	TGTGCCAGCAGCTTAGCAGCGACAGGGGGCTATGGCTACACCTTC	CASSLAATGGYGYTF
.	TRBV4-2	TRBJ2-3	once	TGTGCCAGCAGCCAAGATAGCACAGATACGCAGTATTTT	CASSQDSTDTQYF
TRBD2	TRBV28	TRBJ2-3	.	TGTGCCAGCAGTTTTATCCACACCGGACTAGCGGGATTTATTACTAGCACAGATACGCAGTATTTT	CASSFIHTGLAGFITSTDTQYF
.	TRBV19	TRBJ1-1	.	TGTGCCAGTACCTTAGCCGGGGGGACTGAAGCTTTCTTT	CASTLAGGTEAFF
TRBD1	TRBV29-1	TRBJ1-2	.	TGCAGCGTGACGACAGGGGCCTTAACAGGCTACACCTTC	CSVTTGALTGYTF
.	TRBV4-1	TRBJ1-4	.	TGCGCCAGCAGCCAAGATTTGGAACGCCCAACTAATGAAAAACTGTTTTTT	CASSQDLERPTNEKLFF
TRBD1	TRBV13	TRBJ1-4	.	TGTGCCAGCAGCTTATTGGGACAGGGTGGTGTGGGTGAAAAACTGTTTTTT	CASSLLGQGGVGEKLFF
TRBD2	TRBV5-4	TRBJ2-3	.	TGTGCCAGCACCACCGGGAGTCTAGCGGTCACAGATACGCAGTATTTT	CASTTGSLAVTDTQYF
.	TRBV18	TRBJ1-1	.	TGTGCCAGCTCACCGGACCAGGACACTGAAGCTTTCTTT	CASSPDQDTEAFF